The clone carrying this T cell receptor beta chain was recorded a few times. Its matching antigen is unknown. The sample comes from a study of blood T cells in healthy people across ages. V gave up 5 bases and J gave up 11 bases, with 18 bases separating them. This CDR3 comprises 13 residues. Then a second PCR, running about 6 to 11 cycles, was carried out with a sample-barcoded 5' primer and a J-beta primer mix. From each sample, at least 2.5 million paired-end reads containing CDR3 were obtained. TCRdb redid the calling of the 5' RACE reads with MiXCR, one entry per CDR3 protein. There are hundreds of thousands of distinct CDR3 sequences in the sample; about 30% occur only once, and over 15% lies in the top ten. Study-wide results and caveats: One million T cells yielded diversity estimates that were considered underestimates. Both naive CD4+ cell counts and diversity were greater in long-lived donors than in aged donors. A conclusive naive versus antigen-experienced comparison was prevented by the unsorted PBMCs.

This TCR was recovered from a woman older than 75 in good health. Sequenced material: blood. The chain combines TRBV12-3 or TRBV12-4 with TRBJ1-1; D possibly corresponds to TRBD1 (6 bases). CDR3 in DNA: TGTGCCAGCAGTCTACGACCACAGGGAGGGGCTTTCTTT. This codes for CASSLRPQGGAFF.